Presented here are 16 T cell receptor beta chains from one specimen sequenced in a study of T-cell reconstitution after alpha-beta-depleted transplantation in children. The TCRbeta library was prepared with unique molecular identifiers. TCRdb independently ran MiXCR on the PCR reads; one entry per CDR3 protein. The data contain about 490,000 distinct CDR3 sequences, over 9.5% of them seen just once; the ten biggest clones take up around 2%. The sample here was PBMCs, taken before TCRalphabeta/CD19-depleted stem cell transplant. The receptor source for this set is a child younger than 10 with inherited bone marrow failure, due to receive a stem cell transplant.

This clonotype was observed at least ten times. The rearrangement joins TRBV5-1 to TRBJ1-1; 10 bases fit TRBD1. The CDR3 totals 14 residues. The germline gives CDR1 SGHRS, CDR2 YFSETQ. V shed 5 bases and J 6 bases; nucleotides not matched to a gene: 7. CDR3: CASSLTGGDAEAFF. In nucleotides, the CDR3 is TGCGCCAGCAGTTTGACAGGGGGCGACGCTGAAGCTTTCTTT. The full variable domain, with the rest looked up from reference TRBV5-1 and TRBJ1-1, is KAGVTQTPRYLIKTRGQQVTLSCSPISGHRSVSWYQQTPGQGLQFLFEYFSETQRNKGNFPGRFSGRQFSNSRSEMNVSTLELGDSALYLCASSLTGGDAEAFFGQGTRLTVV.

This clonotype was counted only a few times. For the CDR3, the DNA is TGTGCCAGCAGCCTAGGGCTCACTGAAGCTTTCTTT. Protein sequence: CASSLGLTEAFF. The chain carries TRBV7-9 and TRBJ1-1; no definite D call. The CDR3 covers 12 residues. Germline V lookup: CDR1 SEHNR, CDR2 FQNEAQ (reference sequence). V dropped 5 bases and J dropped 4 bases, with 8 bases sitting between them.

This clonotype was picked up a small number of times. This rearrangement joins TRBV23-1 to TRBJ2-7; D call uncertain. TRBV23-1 is recorded as an ORF, its role being uncertain. There are 12 residues in the CDR3. V was shortened by 0 bases and J by 3 bases, with 3 bases between the two germline ends. CDR3: CASSQSGYEQYF. Here the CDR3 DNA reads TGCGCCAGCAGTCAATCAGGCTACGAGCAGTACTTC.

This clonotype was observed a few times. The gene calls are TRBV7-9 and TRBJ2-1; 7 nucleotides agree with TRBD1. The CDR3 covers 13 residues. J lost 7 bases, V lost 1 base, and 1 base had no gene match. Germline V gene data show CDR1 as SEHNR and CDR2 as FQNEAQ (reference sequence). CDR3 loop: CASSLGGQNEQFF. The CDR3 DNA reads as TGTGCCAGCAGCTTAGGGGGACAGAATGAGCAGTTCTTC.

This clonotype was detected only a few times. The rearrangement joins TRBV6-1 to TRBJ2-1; D tentatively reads TRBD1 or TRBD2 (5 bases each). The ends were cut back, 6 bases at V and 9 bases at J, with 15 bases in the middle. Germline V gives CDR1 MNHNS, CDR2 SASEGT. CDR3 length: 13 residues. CDR3: CASRTGTVSEQFF. The DNA of the CDR3 is TGTGCCAGCAGAACCGGGACCGTCAGTGAGCAGTTCTTC.

The chain is built from TRBV19 and TRBJ2-5, with D possibly matching TRBD1 (6 bases). This CDR3 is built from 14 residues. V was pared by 0 bases and J by 2 bases, with 7 bases between. Germline lookup yields CDR1 LNHDA and CDR2 SQIVND (reference sequence). The CDR3 region is CASSIDTGQETQYF. CDR3 in DNA: TGTGCCAGTAGTATAGATACAGGGCAAGAGACCCAGTACTTC.

There are many counts of this clonotype. The chain recombines TRBV12-3 or TRBV12-4 with TRBJ2-7; no clear D. V was cut by 3 bases and J by 2 bases, with 11 bases left in between. The CDR3 runs to 14 residues. CDR3: CASSFGQGPYEQYF. The CDR3 DNA reads as TGTGCCAGCAGTTTTGGGCAAGGCCCCTACGAGCAGTACTTC.

This clonotype was observed a handful of times. This chain joins TRBV7-6 and TRBJ2-2, with 14 positions matching TRBD2. CDR3 length: 15 amino acids. V trimming: 8 bases; J trimming: 6 bases; junction bases outside the gene matches: 5. Germline V gives CDR1 SGHVS, CDR2 FNYEAQ. The CDR3 here is CASSGTSGSSGELFF. For the CDR3, the DNA is TGTGCCAGCTCCGGGACTAGCGGGAGCTCCGGGGAGCTGTTTTTT. Full variable domain (missing parts from reference TRBV7-6 and TRBJ2-2): GAGVSQSPRYKVTKRGQDVALRCDPISGHVSLYWYRQALGQGPEFLTYFNYEAQQDKSGLPNDRFSAERPEGSISTLTIQRTEQRDSAMYRCASSGTSGSSGELFFGEGSRLTVL.

A few counts support this clonotype. V gene TRBV6-2 or TRBV6-3 combines with J gene TRBJ1-4; perhaps TRBD1 as D (5 bases). Germline CDR1 reads MNHEY; CDR2 reads SVGEGT. The length of the CDR3 is 14 residues. Between the trimmed V and J ends, which lost 2 bases and 6 bases, there was a span of 10 bases. The CDR3 region has the DNA TGTGCCAGCAGTTACGTGGGACTACATGAAAAACTGTTTTTT. Encoded protein: CASSYVGLHEKLFF.

This clonotype was seen ten or more times. The V gene is TRBV4-3, the J gene TRBJ2-1; D might be TRBD1 or TRBD2, each matching 6 bases. The germline V gene has CDR1 LGHNA and CDR2 YSLEER. V was cut by 4 bases and J by 3 bases, with 10 bases left in between. The CDR3 totals 14 residues. The CDR3 DNA reads TGCGCCAGCAGCCGGCGGGACATCTACAATGAGCAGTTCTTC. Its protein product is CASSRRDIYNEQFF.

This clonotype showed up just a few times. The J gene is TRBJ1-6, the V gene TRBV12-3 or TRBV12-4; no firm D call. V lost 8 bases, J lost 9 bases, and 11 bases lay in between. There are 12 residues in the CDR3. This CDR3 is CASWAGGSPLHF. CDR3 nucleotides: TGTGCCAGCTGGGCGGGCGGTTCACCCCTCCACTTT.

On this clonotype: This may come from a read error, since a much larger clone is one base off. CDR3 DNA sequence: TGCGCCAGCAGCCAAGGACTAGCGGGTTCAAGAGACAAAAACATTCAGTACTTC. Its protein product is CASSQGLAGSRDKNIQYF. The J gene is TRBJ2-4, the V gene TRBV4-3; 10 nucleotides align to TRBD2. Germline CDR1 LGHNA, CDR2 YSLEER. Trimming took 1 base from V and 3 from J; bases not matched to a gene: 9. This CDR3 spans 18 amino acids.

This clonotype has only a few counts. V gene TRBV20-1 combines with J gene TRBJ1-1, with 7 bases matching TRBD1. V dropped 1 base and J dropped 8; count of bases not matched to a gene: 10. The V gene's germline CDR1 is DFQATT and CDR2 SNEGSKA (reference sequence). The CDR3 totals 14 residues. CDR3 in amino acids: CSARAGTATGEAFF. Written as DNA, the CDR3 is TGCAGTGCTAGAGCCGGGACCGCGACAGGGGAAGCTTTCTTT.

This clonotype was observed many times. The rearrangement joins TRBV30 to TRBJ2-1, with 9 bases lining up with TRBD2. V gave up 0 bases and J gave up 3 bases; unmatched junction bases: 6. The CDR3 is 16 residues long. Germline V gene lookup returns CDR1 GTSNPN and CDR2 SVGIG (reference sequence). CDR3 DNA: TGTGCCTGGAGTGTCCTCACTAGCGGGCGCTACAATGAGCAGTTCTTC. This translates into CAWSVLTSGRYNEQFF.

Remarks on this clonotype: A much larger clone lies one base from this, so it may be a read error. The chain is built from TRBV12-3 or TRBV12-4 and TRBJ2-5; TRBD2 is a possible D gene (6 bases). The CDR3 runs to 15 residues. The V gene lost 5 bases and the J gene lost 5 bases, with 18 bases spanning the gap. The CDR3 region has the DNA TGTGCCAGCAGTCCCCGGTATGAGGCGGGGGAGACCCAGTACTTC. Translated: CASSPRYEAGETQYF.

This clonotype came up many times. The rearrangement uses TRBV29-1 and TRBJ1-2; TRBD1 aligns across 8 bases. J lost 6 bases, V lost 4 bases, and 4 bases had no gene match. The CDR3 contains 12 residues. Germline values: CDR1 SQVTM, CDR2 ANQGSEA. CDR3 sequence: CSVAGGANGYTF. The CDR3 DNA follows: TGCAGCGTTGCAGGGGGCGCGAATGGCTACACCTTC.